This TCR beta chain stems from a study of identical twins (dated by TCRdb to the mid-2010s). General notes on the study: The study deep-sequenced TCR alpha and beta repertoires from monozygotic twins, unrelated adults of various ages and cord blood to test whether fetal clonotypes persist. To rule out contamination, replicate twin experiments were performed at different times with different library preparation protocols. Study-wide conclusions, independent of this receptor: Invariant T cells such as MAIT and iNKT could partly confound zero-insertion analyses, though diverse VJ usage argued against this for most clonotypes. Compared with coincidental sharing between unrelated individuals, out-of-frame TCR alpha sequences shared between twins showed an excess of sequences with low generation probability. Fewer insertions were carried by abundant cord blood beta clonotypes, a similar but weaker trend appeared in young adult naive repertoires, and no such trend appeared in memory repertoires. Because the same donors could not be followed over many years, conclusions were based on cross-sectional statistical analysis. The excess sharing between twins in beta out-of-frame sequences was weaker because fewer shared sequences reduced the signal-to-noise ratio. In monozygotic twins, recombination models systematically underestimated out-of-frame TCR alpha sharing, but the models matched the sharing seen between unrelated individuals.

Every donor was a healthy Caucasian. Three pairs of female monozygotic twins, all aged roughly 18 to 30 years, made up the twin cohort. CD4+ and CD8+ T cell populations were isolated with positive isolation kits from Invitrogen. Library construction relied on 5' RACE. TCRdb lists the instrument as Illumina HiSeq 2000. Template switching introduced a universal primer binding site; the final cDNA contained a unique molecular identifier, enabling accurate counting of TCR cDNA molecules. Specific primers in the conserved constant-segment region were used to synthesize first-strand cDNA for the TCR alpha and beta chains. Each cDNA library was double barcoded, with a SMART-Mk sample barcode plus Illumina barcodes, to control for contamination. TruSeq adapter sequences, together with Illumina sample barcodes, were added in two successive PCR steps. TCR alpha and beta cDNA libraries were sequenced on the Illumina HiSeq platform with custom primers. The paper's data handling went like this. Unique molecular identifiers were extracted from raw reads with MiGEC, and CDR3 positions were determined with MiXCR. For each individual, recombination models were inferred using an EM algorithm with the repgenHMM and IGoR tools. The analysis of shared clonotypes was done with the tcR package in R, with sharing normalized by the product of cloneset sizes. To study raw recombination free of thymic and clonal selection effects, out-of-frame nonproductive sequences were analyzed. The raw public reads went through TCRdb reprocessing: fastp at Q25, MiXCR clone calling, in-frame beta chains kept. Each CDR3 protein appears once, grouped with its most common genes and DNA. The V and J calls, along with clone size, are taken from TCRdb and not from the paper's own processing. The sample table records roughly 540,000 distinct CDR3 sequences; roughly a fifth of these occur just once. The top ten hold 0.75% to 0.95% of the sample.

A note on this clonotype: No antigen is known for it. Base qualities were left out, and no much larger clone turns up one base away.

Trimming takes 5 bases off V and 5 bases off J; junction bases not matched to a gene: 9. Spanning cysteine to phenylalanine, the CDR3 consists of 13 amino acids. Only the CDR3 DNA stays, 39 bases, in frame from base 1. The germline V gene (reference sequence) provides CDR1 DFQATT and CDR2 SNEGSKA. The data also belong to a second study, concerning T cells expressing NK-cell markers. That second publication adds: Three sorted T-cell subsets (CD3+CD56+NKG2C+, CD3+CD56+NKG2C- and CD3+CD56-NKG2C+) from about 8 donors had their TCR beta-chain repertoires profiled. Among the eight sequenced donors, only one was HCMV-seronegative, while the other seven were HCMV-seropositive. To restrict sorting to alphabetaTCR-expressing T cells, an anti-gammadeltaTCR antibody was added in several experiments. For roughly six donors, the dominant CD3+CD56+NKG2C+ clonotypes were among the top 10 CD8+ clonotypes and accounted for roughly 1.0-7.5% of CD8+ T cells. Those dominant clonotypes were again the most abundant among CD3+CD56-NKG2C+ cells in several donors, at about 28.3-65%. Whether the expanded NKG2C-expressing T cell clones were specific for HCMV antigens remained unclear. The eight sequenced donors were randomly selected healthy volunteers, three men and five women. HCMV-specific IgG was detected in serum with a commercial ELISA kit to determine HCMV serostatus. Reads were demultiplexed and grouped by UMI with MIGEC, and clonotypes were assembled and quantified with MiTCR. To exclude erroneous sequences, any TCR cDNA sequence not supported by at least two reads was discarded. The tcR package was used for downstream repertoire analysis, with clonotypes matched between fractions based on CDR3 nucleotide sequence plus V segment. Antigen specificity was annotated against VDJdb with VDJmatch, allowing one amino acid substitution in CDR3.

This receptor was identified in a woman in her late teens or twenties in good health. Sequencing was performed on CD4+ T cells sorted from blood. The V gene is TRBV20-1 and the J gene is TRBJ2-7; TRBD1 aligns with 7 central bases. At the DNA level, the sequence is TGCAGTGCTTGGGACAGCCCCGGAGACGAGCAGTACTTC. This encodes CSAWDSPGDEQYF.